The clone carrying this TCR beta chain was seen many times. Its antigen is not known. Extraction of total RNA produced a minimum of 5.5 micrograms from each sample. The second PCR ran about 6 to 12 cycles with a sample-barcoded 5' primer and J-beta primers. TCRdb independently ran MiXCR on the 5' RACE reads; one entry per CDR3 protein. The table lists approximately 790,000 distinct CDR3 sequences, around 62% of them singletons, with around a quarter in the top ten. This entry belongs to a study of blood T cells in healthy people across ages. Study results and limitations: A greater number of naive CD4+ cells and higher diversity distinguished long-lived donors from aged donors. Age advanced and TCR beta diversity per million T cells fell, roughly linearly.

This sequence originates from a man aged 30 to 45 in good health. The sample was blood.

DNA of the CDR3: TGTGCCAGCAGCGCACGGTTGGGTAATTCACCCCTCCACTTT. Translation: CASSARLGNSPLHF. The chain carries TRBV3-1 and TRBJ1-6; D remains ambiguous. Germline CDR1 is LGHDT and CDR2 is YNNKEL (reference sequence). CDR3 length: 14 amino acids. V lost 5 bases, J lost 6 bases, and 11 bases lay in between.